The next 31 T cell receptor beta chains were all read from a single sample in a study of shared clonotypes between healthy human individuals. Measured with immunoSEQ multiplex PCR; TCRdb has only the in-frame clones, and not every one. The table lists about 2.3 million clones, 85% to 95% of them singletons, with 0.3% to 0.4% in the top ten. The sequenced material came from naive CD4+ T cells from PBMCs. Subset indicated: CD45RA+ positively selected. Receptors originate from a man aged 18 to 30 in good health. Some clones in this sample may be carry-over from other donors' samples.

The CDR3 loop is CASSLDAGYEPQHF. CDR3 in DNA: TGTGCCAGCAGCTTAGACGCGGGGTATGAGCCCCAGCATTTT. The gene calls are TRBV7-2 and TRBJ1-5; D gene ambiguous. The CDR3 runs 14 residues. Germline CDR1 and CDR2: SGHTA and FQGNSA. The V end was cut by 1 base, the J end by 8 bases, with 12 bases between.

The J gene is TRBJ2-3, the V gene TRBV29-1; 7 bases match TRBD1. The J segment lost 4 bases and the V segment lost 4 bases, leaving 2 bases of the junction unmatched. The CDR3 runs 12 residues. In germline, CDR1 is SQVTM, CDR2 ANQGSEA. CDR3: CSVARGSDTQYF. CDR3 nucleotides: TGCAGCGTTGCCAGGGGGTCAGATACGCAGTATTTT.

The chain links TRBV6-5 to TRBJ2-7; 8 bases map to TRBD2. This CDR3 has 14 residues. Trimming at V came to 0 bases and at J to 6 bases, leaving 4 bases not matched to a gene. Per germline, CDR1 MNHEY and CDR2 SVGAGI. The CDR3 here is CASSYSGGRSEQYF. The CDR3 DNA reads as TGTGCCAGCAGTTACTCTGGCGGGAGGAGCGAGCAGTACTTC.

The V and J genes are TRBV7-2 and TRBJ1-5, with a possible D match to TRBD1 (5 bases). The germline V gene has CDR1 SGHTA and CDR2 FQGNSA. Trimming shortened V by 4 bases and J by 0 bases, and 10 bases separated the two germline ends. CDR3 length: 15 amino acids. The CDR3 nucleotides read TGTGCCAGCAGCTCGACAGTTTATAGCAATCAGCCCCAGCATTTT. Amino acids: CASSSTVYSNQPQHF.

This chain's CDR3 is CASSLDRGLGEQYF. CDR3 nucleotides: TGTGCCAGCAGCCTGGACAGGGGGCTAGGCGAGCAGTACTTC. This chain connects TRBV7-9 to TRBJ2-7; TRBD1 agrees at 11 bases. J gave up 6 bases and V 5 bases, and 6 bases lay outside the gene matches. CDR1 is SEHNR, CDR2 FQNEAQ, per germline (reference sequence). The CDR3 loop spans 14 amino acids.

This clone was recorded only once. The chain joins TRBV6-8 to TRBJ2-4; perhaps D is TRBD1 or TRBD2 (5 bases each). Per germline, CDR1 MNHGY and CDR2 SAAAGT. Trimming left V 9 bases short and J 1 base short, with 13 bases between. The CDR3 is made up of 14 amino acids. The CDR3 DNA is TGTGCCAGTAGACCCGGGACGGCCAAAAACATTCAGTACTTC. This sequence encodes CASRPGTAKNIQYF.

The rearrangement uses TRBV11-2 and TRBJ1-2; D is ambiguous. The germline V gene encodes CDR1 SGHAT and CDR2 FQNNGV. This CDR3 has 16 amino acids. Trimming pared 5 bases from V and 5 bases from J, leaving 21 bases between. Here the CDR3 reads CASSPSFLTGMYGYTF. In DNA, the CDR3 is TGTGCCAGCAGCCCGTCATTTTTGACTGGGATGTATGGCTACACCTTC. Together with reference TRBV11-2 and TRBJ1-2, the CDR3 gives the full variable domain: EAGVAQSPRYKIIEKRQSVAFWCNPISGHATLYWYQQILGQGPKLLIQFQNNGVVDDSQLPKDRFSAERLKGVDSTLKIQPAKLEDSAVYLCASSPSFLTGMYGYTFGSGTRLTVV.

This chain joins TRBV5-1 and TRBJ1-4; 8 bases are a match to TRBD1. The CDR3 length is 16 residues. Germline values: CDR1 SGHRS, CDR2 YFSETQ. V lost 2 bases and J lost 2; bases outside the gene matches: 5. The CDR3 bases are TGCGCCAGCAGCTTAGGCAGGGGGCGCACTAATGAAAAACTGTTTTTT. Translating it yields CASSLGRGRTNEKLFF.

The rearrangement uses TRBV28 and TRBJ2-7, with D perhaps matching TRBD1 (6 bases). Germline V gene data show CDR1 as MDHEN and CDR2 as SYDVKM. The CDR3 extends over 13 amino acids. Trimming removed 5 bases at V and 6 bases at J, with 14 bases between. The CDR3 protein is CASSVPGVGEQYF. The CDR3 bases are TGTGCCAGCAGTGTACCAGGGGTCGGCGAGCAGTACTTC.

The rearrangement joins TRBV6-1 to TRBJ1-1; D may be TRBD1 (5 bases). V gave up 2 bases and J gave up 7 bases, with 20 bases separating them. Germline assignment: CDR1 MNHNS and CDR2 SASEGT. The CDR3 length is 16 residues. In DNA form, the CDR3 reads TGTGCCAGCAGTGAAAGGATGGGGGACCTAGGGTTTGAAGCTTTCTTT. This gives the protein CASSERMGDLGFEAFF.

The chain carries TRBV30 and TRBJ1-1; 11 positions match TRBD1. CDR3 length: 13 amino acids. Unmatched junction bases numbered 5, after V lost 5 bases and J lost 6 bases. Per germline, CDR1 GTSNPN and CDR2 SVGIG (reference sequence). For the CDR3, the DNA is TGTGCCTGGGTCGGACAGGGGGCCTCTGAAGCTTTCTTT. The encoded protein is CAWVGQGASEAFF.

The chain couples TRBV5-6 to TRBJ2-1, with TRBD2 as a possible D gene (5 bases). This CDR3 comprises 15 residues. The V and J ends lost 2 bases and 2 bases respectively, with 11 bases between them. Germline CDR1 and CDR2: SGHDT and YYEEEE. CDR3 loop: CASSFRTAAYNEQFF. The CDR3 DNA sequence: TGTGCCAGCAGCTTCCGGACTGCGGCCTACAATGAGCAGTTCTTC.

This chain links TRBV28 with TRBJ2-7; 14 bases agree with TRBD2. Germline lookup yields CDR1 MDHEN and CDR2 SYDVKM. V gave up 5 bases and J gave up 6 bases; unmatched junction bases: 6. This CDR3 is built from 15 residues. CDR3 coding DNA: TGTGCCAGCAGTCTCGGGACTAGCGGGAGTTTCGAGCAGTACTTC. The encoded protein is CASSLGTSGSFEQYF.

The chain links TRBV27 to TRBJ1-5, with no clear D. Germline V lookup: CDR1 MNHEY, CDR2 SMNVEV (reference sequence). Trimming left V 5 bases short and J 10 bases short, with 15 bases between. CDR3 length equals 13 residues. The CDR3: CASSARTGIPQHF. DNA for the CDR3: TGTGCCAGCAGTGCACGGACCGGGATACCCCAGCATTTT.

V is TRBV5-4 and J is TRBJ2-1; TRBD2 might be the D (5 bases). This CDR3 region has 16 residues. Germline CDR1 reads SGHNT; CDR2 reads YYREEE (reference sequence). V shed 4 bases and J shed 2 bases, with 16 bases lying between them. CDR3 residues: CASSTDSPLTYNEQFF. The CDR3 nucleotides are TGTGCCAGCAGCACGGACTCACCTCTAACCTACAATGAGCAGTTCTTC. Filled out from reference TRBV5-4 and TRBJ2-1, the complete variable domain reads ETGVTQSPTHLIKTRGQQVTLRCSSQSGHNTVSWYQQALGQGPQFIFQYYREEENGRGNFPPRFSGLQFPNYSSELNVNALELDDSALYLCASSTDSPLTYNEQFFGPGTRLTVL.

The genes are TRBV7-2 and TRBJ2-2; D possibly matches TRBD1 or TRBD2 (6 bases each). V was pared by 6 bases and J by 4 bases, with 21 bases between. The CDR3 consists of 17 residues. Germline V gives CDR1 SGHTA, CDR2 FQGNSA. CDR3 DNA: TGTGCCAGCAGTTTCCGGGGGCTAGGCTCGTTCACCGGGGAGCTGTTTTTT. Amino acids: CASSFRGLGSFTGELFF.

In regard to this clone: The same CDR3 arises from other DNA sequences in this sample as well. This chain links TRBV30 with TRBJ1-5, with D hard to call. Germline V gene sequence: CDR1 GTSNPN, CDR2 SVGIG (reference sequence). Trimming took 0 bases from V and 4 from J, leaving 10 bases between them. The CDR3 sequence is 14 residues long. The CDR3 loop is CAWSVRSLNQPQHF. The DNA of the CDR3 is TGTGCCTGGAGTGTGAGGTCCCTTAATCAGCCCCAGCATTTT. Filled out from reference TRBV30 and TRBJ1-5, the complete variable domain reads SQTIHQWPATLVQPVGSPLSLECTVEGTSNPNLYWYRQAAGRGLQLLFYSVGIGQISSEVPQNLSASRPQDRQFILSSKKLLLSDSGFYLCAWSVRSLNQPQHFGDGTRLSIL.

The J gene is TRBJ1-2, the V gene TRBV7-8; tentatively, D is TRBD1 (6 bases). The CDR3 has 13 amino acids. V was trimmed by 3 bases and J by 4 bases, leaving 9 bases between them. Per germline, CDR1 SGHVS and CDR2 FQNEAQ. CDR3 in DNA: TGTGCCAGCAGCTTGCTGGGGGCCTATGGCTACACCTTC. Translating gives CASSLLGAYGYTF.

The CDR3 here is CASSPGTAVYSNQPQHF. Written as DNA, the CDR3 is TGTGCCAGCAGTCCCGGGACGGCTGTATATAGCAATCAGCCCCAGCATTTT. The J gene is TRBJ1-5, the V gene TRBV28, with D perhaps matching TRBD1 (5 bases). The V end was cut by 5 bases, the J end by 0 bases, with 17 bases between. This CDR3 comprises 17 residues. CDR1 MDHEN and CDR2 SYDVKM come from the germline V gene.

The chain combines TRBV27 with TRBJ1-1; D is perhaps TRBD1 (5 bases). The V gene's germline CDR1 is MNHEY and CDR2 SMNVEV (reference sequence). V was trimmed by 7 bases and J by 6 bases, leaving 15 bases between them. The CDR3 is 13 residues long. The DNA for the CDR3 is TGTGCCAGCATTTCTTTACTCAGGGCTGAAGCTTTCTTT. Translation: CASISLLRAEAFF.

V is TRBV5-1 and J is TRBJ1-1; tentatively, D is TRBD1 (5 bases). Looked up from germline, CDR1 is SGHRS and CDR2 is YFSETQ. V was trimmed by 6 bases and J by 4 bases, leaving 13 bases between them. The CDR3 extends over 13 amino acids. The CDR3 reads CASTVREGTEAFF. As DNA, the CDR3 is TGCGCCAGCACGGTCAGGGAGGGCACTGAAGCTTTCTTT.

The CDR3 DNA follows: TGTGCCAGTACTCCCGTTGTAGGGGCGGACACTGAAGCTTTCTTT. Amino acids: CASTPVVGADTEAFF. The J gene is TRBJ1-1, the V gene TRBV19; tentatively, D is TRBD1 (5 bases). The CDR3 is 15 residues long. The V gene lost 7 bases and the J gene lost 3 bases, with 18 bases spanning the gap. Per germline, CDR1 LNHDA and CDR2 SQIVND (reference sequence).

This clone has just a few counts. Other DNA sequences in the sample encode the same CDR3. This chain connects TRBV6-5 to TRBJ2-7; D gene unclear. Germline loops: CDR1 MNHEY, CDR2 SVGAGI. The CDR3 extends over 11 amino acids. The V and J ends lost 5 bases and 2 bases respectively, with 4 bases between them. CDR3 in amino acids: CASSTTYEQYF. CDR3 nucleotides: TGTGCCAGCAGTACTACCTACGAGCAGTACTTC.

CDR3 DNA sequence: TGTGCCAGCAGCCGGGGACTAGGCACAGATACGCAGTATTTT. Translation: CASSRGLGTDTQYF. J is TRBJ2-3 and V is TRBV7-3; 8 bases map to TRBD2. This CDR3 has 14 amino acids. The junction had 2 bases not matched to a gene; V was cut back by 5 bases and J by 1 base. The V gene's germline CDR1 is SGHTA and CDR2 FQGTGA. Together with reference TRBV7-3 and TRBJ2-3, the CDR3 gives the full variable domain: GAGVSQTPSNKVTEKGKYVELRCDPISGHTALYWYRQSLGQGPEFLIYFQGTGAADDSGLPNDRFFAVRPEGSVSTLKIQRTERGDSAVYLCASSRGLGTDTQYFGPGTRLTVL.

The table lists this clone with a count of one. V gene TRBV28 combines with J gene TRBJ2-7; D might be TRBD2 (6 bases). This CDR3 is built from 14 residues. CDR1 and CDR2 (germline): MDHEN, SYDVKM. Trimming took 3 bases from V and 1 from J, leaving 10 bases between them. The CDR3 here is CASSFFRGSYEQYF. The CDR3 coding sequence is TGTGCCAGCAGTTTCTTTCGGGGGTCCTACGAGCAGTACTTC.

A word on this clone: Distinct nucleotide sequences in the sample also encode this CDR3. The chain combines TRBV5-1 with TRBJ2-3, with 11 bases identical to TRBD2. This CDR3 region has 15 residues. Germline V CDR1 and CDR2: SGHRS, YFSETQ. With 1 base clipped from V and 3 bases from J, the junction kept 1 base outside the gene matches. CDR3 residues: CASSLTSGSTDTQYF. Here the CDR3 DNA reads TGCGCCAGCAGCTTGACTAGCGGGAGTACAGATACGCAGTATTTT.

This chain connects TRBV18 to TRBJ2-3, with 7 bases fitting TRBD1. J gave up 4 bases and V 3 bases, and 4 bases lay outside the gene matches. Germline V gene sequence: CDR1 KGHSH, CDR2 LQKENI. This CDR3 is 14 amino acids long. The CDR3 DNA is TGTGCCAGCTCACCGGGACAGACCCCAGATACGCAGTATTTT. This translates into CASSPGQTPDTQYF.

The chain is built from TRBV5-1 and TRBJ2-7; 10 nucleotides line up with TRBD1. Unmatched junction bases numbered 8, after V lost 0 bases and J lost 5 bases. CDR1 and CDR2 (germline): SGHRS, YFSETQ. The CDR3 sequence is 16 residues long. The CDR3 nucleotides are TGCGCCAGCAGCTTGGCTCCGGGACAGGGGACAAACGAGCAGTACTTC. Its protein product is CASSLAPGQGTNEQYF.

The chain combines TRBV29-1 with TRBJ2-3; D may be TRBD1 (7 bases). V lost 6 bases and J lost 1, with 17 bases in between. This CDR3 has 15 amino acids. Germline lookup yields CDR1 SQVTM and CDR2 ANQGSEA. Here the CDR3 DNA reads TGCAGCGTCGGAGGGGGCTTAATCCGCACAGATACGCAGTATTTT. It is translated as CSVGGGLIRTDTQYF.

The chain has TRBV9 and TRBJ2-7, with 11 bases fitting TRBD2. Looked up from germline, CDR1 is SGDLS and CDR2 is YYNGEE. The CDR3 length is 15 residues. Trimming cost V 0 bases and J 5 bases; bases outside gene matches: 4. Here the CDR3 reads CASSVGSGRVNEQYF. DNA of the CDR3: TGTGCCAGCAGCGTAGGTAGCGGGAGGGTAAACGAGCAGTACTTC.

This clone was seen only a few times. CDR3 protein: CASSETSGNTGELFF. CDR3 coding DNA: TGTGCCAGCAGTGAAACTAGCGGGAACACCGGGGAGCTGTTTTTT. The chain joins TRBV2 to TRBJ2-2, with TRBD2 matching 8 bases. The germline V gene has CDR1 SNHLY and CDR2 FYNNEI. CDR3 length equals 15 residues. J lost 1 base, V lost 2 bases, and 0 bases had no gene match.